This passage covers 24 T cell receptor beta chains from one sample sequenced in a study of T cells after yellow fever vaccination. Using its own MiXCR run on the 5' RACE reads, TCRdb lists one record per CDR3 protein. The sample contains roughly 340,000 distinct CDR3 sequences, under 5% of which appear only once. Sample: PBMCs, taken 5 days after the yellow fever booster vaccination. All receptors come from a man between 18 and 35 years old who received the YFV17D yellow fever vaccine.

This chain uses TRBV4-1 with TRBJ2-7; TRBD1 aligns across 7 bases. The germline CDR1 and CDR2 sequences are MGHRA and YSYEKL. The CDR3 is made up of 16 amino acids. J lost 0 bases, V lost 3 bases, and 8 bases had no gene match. The chain's CDR3 is CASSQRTGQYSYEQYF. The DNA of the CDR3 is TGCGCCAGCAGCCAGCGGACAGGCCAGTACTCCTACGAGCAGTACTTC.

The V gene is TRBV6-2 or TRBV6-3, the J gene TRBJ2-3, with D unresolved. This CDR3 spans 12 amino acids. The V gene lost 3 bases and the J gene lost 5 bases, with 6 bases spanning the gap. Per germline, CDR1 MNHEY and CDR2 SVGEGT. The CDR3 region is CASSYQRDTQYF. In nucleotides, the CDR3 is TGTGCCAGCAGTTATCAGCGAGATACGCAGTATTTT.

This clonotype was counted ten times or more. The chain employs TRBV5-6 and TRBJ1-6; 10 bases are a match to TRBD1. CDR1 and CDR2 from the germline V gene are SGHDT and YYEEEE. The V segment lost 5 bases and the J segment 10 bases; nucleotides outside the gene matches: 6. The CDR3 runs to 14 residues. The CDR3 DNA reads TGTGCCAGCAGTCCCGGGACAGGGGCCTCACCCCTCCACTTT. It encodes CASSPGTGASPLHF.

This clonotype was counted between two and nine times. V usage is TRBV6-5 and J usage is TRBJ1-1, with D possibly matching TRBD1 (6 bases). The CDR3 is 15 amino acids. Trimming stripped 8 bases from V and 1 base from J, with 17 bases between. Per germline, CDR1 MNHEY and CDR2 SVGAGI. CDR3 in DNA: TGTGCCAGCGGAAATGGGGGGCGGCGGAACACTGAAGCTTTCTTT. It yields the protein CASGNGGRRNTEAFF.

This clonotype was seen ten or more times. The V gene is TRBV18, the J gene TRBJ1-5; no firm D call. Trimming took 2 bases from V and 6 from J, leaving 8 bases between them. The CDR3 length is 13 residues. CDR1 and CDR2 (germline): KGHSH, LQKENI. CDR3 sequence: CASSPGRVQPQHF. The CDR3 DNA reads as TGTGCCAGCTCACCAGGGAGGGTTCAGCCCCAGCATTTT.

The CDR3 nucleotides read TGTGCCAGCAGTTTCTATCGTCCGGAAGAGACCCAGTACTTC. It is translated as CASSFYRPEETQYF. The chain carries TRBV12-3 or TRBV12-4 and TRBJ2-5, with unresolved D. This CDR3 has 14 amino acids. V lost 3 bases to trimming and J lost 3 bases, with 11 bases between them.

This clonotype was picked up a small number of times. This chain uses TRBV20-1 with TRBJ2-1; perhaps TRBD1 as D (6 bases). This CDR3 comprises 14 residues. V was clipped by 5 bases and J by 0 bases, with 11 bases between them. The germline CDR1 and CDR2 sequences are DFQATT and SNEGSKA (reference sequence). In DNA, the CDR3 is TGCAGTGCTCAGGACAGCAGCTCCTACAATGAGCAGTTCTTC. Translating gives CSAQDSSSYNEQFF.

The genes are TRBV5-5 and TRBJ2-5; D may be TRBD2 (6 bases). V was trimmed by 0 bases and J by 1 base, leaving 13 bases between them. The CDR3 length is 16 residues. Germline values: CDR1 SGHKS, CDR2 YYEKEE (reference sequence). The CDR3 DNA reads TGTGCCAGCAGCTTGGAGGGAGGTGGGGCCCAAGAGACCCAGTACTTC. This sequence encodes CASSLEGGGAQETQYF.

This clonotype showed up just a few times. J is TRBJ1-6 and V is TRBV20-1, with 9 nucleotides matching TRBD1. There are 15 residues in the CDR3. The germline V gene has CDR1 DFQATT and CDR2 SNEGSKA (reference sequence). With V trimmed by 0 bases and J by 10 bases, 7 bases remained unmatched. This CDR3 is CSARDWGQGQSPLHF. In DNA form, the CDR3 reads TGCAGTGCTAGAGATTGGGGACAGGGCCAATCACCCCTCCACTTT.

A few counts support this clonotype. J is TRBJ2-1 and V is TRBV7-9; 7 nucleotides line up with TRBD1. CDR1 is SEHNR and CDR2 is FQNEAQ in the germline V gene (reference sequence). V gave up 5 bases and J gave up 5 bases; unmatched junction bases: 15. This CDR3 comprises 17 residues. The CDR3 bases are TGTGCCAGCAGCCCGCCTTTCCGGGGACAGTTAAACAATGAGCAGTTCTTC. Its translation is CASSPPFRGQLNNEQFF.

This clonotype was picked up a small number of times. CDR3 DNA: TGTGCCAGCAGCGGGGATTTGACAGGGGGCAGAACTGAAGCTTTCTTT. Amino acids: CASSGDLTGGRTEAFF. V gene TRBV9 combines with J gene TRBJ1-1, with 10 bases aligning to TRBD1. Germline values: CDR1 SGDLS, CDR2 YYNGEE. V trimming: 3 bases; J trimming: 5 bases; junction bases outside the gene matches: 10. This CDR3 is 16 amino acids long.

The CDR3 DNA reads as TGCGCCAGCAGCCAAGTGAATTCCGGCAATCAGCCCCAGCATTTT. As protein: CASSQVNSGNQPQHF. V gene TRBV4-1 combines with J gene TRBJ1-5; D remains unclear. Germline V lookup: CDR1 MGHRA, CDR2 YSYEKL. V was clipped by 1 base and J by 2 bases, with 9 bases between them. This CDR3 region has 15 residues.

This clonotype showed up many times. V is TRBV5-1 and J is TRBJ2-2, with 8 bases matching TRBD1. Germline trimming cut 4 bases from V and 6 bases from J; bases unmatched to any gene: 8. Looked up from germline, CDR1 is SGHRS and CDR2 is YFSETQ. The CDR3 is made up of 15 amino acids. CDR3 loop: CASSQDRAGAGELFF. CDR3 DNA: TGCGCCAGCAGCCAGGACAGGGCCGGGGCCGGGGAGCTGTTTTTT.

In this sample, this clonotype turned up many times. V and J are TRBV5-1 and TRBJ2-5; D gene uncertain. Per germline, CDR1 SGHRS and CDR2 YFSETQ. CDR3 length equals 13 residues. The germline V and J ends were trimmed by 5 bases and 1 base, with 9 bases remaining between them. For the CDR3, the DNA is TGCGCCAGCAGTGGGCGGCCCCAAGAGACCCAGTACTTC. It specifies CASSGRPQETQYF. The complete variable domain, with remaining parts taken from reference TRBV5-1 and TRBJ2-5, reads KAGVTQTPRYLIKTRGQQVTLSCSPISGHRSVSWYQQTPGQGLQFLFEYFSETQRNKGNFPGRFSGRQFSNSRSEMNVSTLELGDSALYLCASSGRPQETQYFGPGTRLLVL.

There are many counts of this clonotype. The J gene is TRBJ2-5, the V gene TRBV19; D is unclear. Per the germline V gene, CDR1 is LNHDA and CDR2 is SQIVND (reference sequence). This CDR3 is built from 13 residues. With 3 bases removed from V and 3 bases from J, the gap between germline ends came to 8 bases. CDR3 bases: TGTGCCAGTAGTATTATCTCTAAAGAGACCCAGTACTTC. It translates to CASSIISKETQYF.

This clonotype was counted ten times or more. The chain is built from TRBV7-6 and TRBJ1-1; no reliable D call. The CDR3 is 12 amino acids. V shed 0 bases and J shed 3 bases, with 2 bases lying between them. CDR1 is SGHVS, CDR2 FNYEAQ, per germline. The CDR3: CASSLAHTEAFF. For the CDR3, the DNA is TGTGCCAGCAGCTTAGCCCACACTGAAGCTTTCTTT.

The chain combines TRBV11-2 with TRBJ2-1; 8 nucleotides agree with TRBD2. The J segment lost 8 bases and the V segment lost 6 bases, leaving 12 bases of the junction unmatched. The CDR3 length is 15 residues. In germline, CDR1 is SGHAT, CDR2 FQNNGV. Written as DNA, the CDR3 is TGTGCCAGCAGGTCAGCTGTAGCGGGGCCCCATGAGCAGTTCTTC. Protein product: CASRSAVAGPHEQFF. The variable domain in full, completed from reference TRBV11-2 and TRBJ2-1, reads EAGVAQSPRYKIIEKRQSVAFWCNPISGHATLYWYQQILGQGPKLLIQFQNNGVVDDSQLPKDRFSAERLKGVDSTLKIQPAKLEDSAVYLCASRSAVAGPHEQFFGPGTRLTVL.

This clonotype was counted only a few times. V usage is TRBV5-1 and J usage is TRBJ2-1; 10 bases are a match to TRBD1. V gave up 0 bases and J gave up 1 base; unmatched junction bases: 7. The CDR3 has 18 amino acids. CDR1 and CDR2 (germline): SGHRS, YFSETQ. CDR3 DNA sequence: TGCGCCAGCAGCTTGGACCGTCTGGGACAGGGGTCCTACAATGAGCAGTTCTTC. Amino acid sequence: CASSLDRLGQGSYNEQFF. The full variable domain, with the rest looked up from reference TRBV5-1 and TRBJ2-1, is KAGVTQTPRYLIKTRGQQVTLSCSPISGHRSVSWYQQTPGQGLQFLFEYFSETQRNKGNFPGRFSGRQFSNSRSEMNVSTLELGDSALYLCASSLDRLGQGSYNEQFFGPGTRLTVL.

V is TRBV13 and J is TRBJ1-4; possibly TRBD1 for D (5 bases). Trimming took off 2 bases at V and 9 bases at J, with 16 bases between the two ends. This CDR3 is 15 amino acids long. CDR1 is PRHDT and CDR2 is FYEKMQ in the germline V gene (reference sequence). CDR3: CASSLRAGLSQKLFF. The CDR3 DNA reads TGTGCCAGCAGCTTAAGGGCAGGGCTTTCCCAAAAACTGTTTTTT.

This clonotype was detected only a few times. The chain links TRBV9 to TRBJ2-6; TRBD1 matches at 8 bases. The CDR3 runs 19 residues. With V trimmed by 4 bases and J by 0 bases, 12 bases remained unmatched. Germline assignment: CDR1 SGDLS and CDR2 YYNGEE. In DNA form, the CDR3 reads TGTGCCAGCAGCCCGACTCAACCGGGACAGGCCTCTGGGGCCAACGTCCTGACTTTC. Its protein is CASSPTQPGQASGANVLTF.

This clonotype was observed many times. The rearrangement joins TRBV6-2 or TRBV6-3 to TRBJ2-1; D is possibly TRBD2 (6 bases). The CDR3 is 15 amino acids. The V gene lost 5 bases and the J gene lost 9 bases, with 20 bases spanning the gap. CDR1 and CDR2 from the germline V gene are MNHEY and SVGEGT. CDR3 amino acids: CASSPRLDLGGEQFF. The CDR3 region has the DNA TGTGCCAGCAGTCCTCGACTAGATTTGGGGGGTGAGCAGTTCTTC.

The V gene is TRBV12-3 or TRBV12-4, the J gene TRBJ1-1; D is possibly TRBD1 (5 bases). CDR3 length equals 14 residues. The V end lost 3 bases, the J end lost 1 base, and 9 bases lay between the germline ends. The CDR3 sequence is CASSFRQPNTEAFF. The CDR3 bases are TGTGCCAGCAGTTTTCGACAGCCGAACACTGAAGCTTTCTTT.

This clonotype was seen repeatedly, ten times or more. The gene calls are TRBV12-3 or TRBV12-4 and TRBJ1-2; D not certain. Trimming cost V 6 bases and J 4 bases, with 15 bases left between them. CDR3 length: 14 amino acids. CDR3 coding DNA: TGTGCCAGCAGCCTTGACGGACCCAGCTATGGCTACACCTTC. Amino acids: CASSLDGPSYGYTF.

This clonotype was picked up a small number of times. The rearrangement uses TRBV4-1 and TRBJ2-4; the match to TRBD1 covers 8 bases. CDR3 length equals 18 residues. V shed 1 base and J 0 bases; nucleotides not matched to a gene: 8. From germline, CDR1 is MGHRA and CDR2 YSYEKL. The CDR3 region is CASSQGQGRGLAKNIQYF. The CDR3 DNA follows: TGCGCCAGCAGCCAAGGACAGGGGCGAGGGCTAGCCAAAAACATTCAGTACTTC.